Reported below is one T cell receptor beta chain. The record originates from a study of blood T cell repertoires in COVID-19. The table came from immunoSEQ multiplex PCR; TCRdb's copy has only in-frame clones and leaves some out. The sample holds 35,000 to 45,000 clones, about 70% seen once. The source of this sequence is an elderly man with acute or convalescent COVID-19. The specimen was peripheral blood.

CDR3 in DNA: TGTGCCAGCAGTTTTTCCTTCCGACAGGGATATCAGCCCCAGCATTTT. As protein: CASSFSFRQGYQPQHF. The chain is built from TRBV28 and TRBJ1-5, with 7 bases that match TRBD1. The germline CDR1 and CDR2 sequences are MDHEN and SYDVKM. Trimming took 3 bases from V and 5 from J; bases not matched to a gene: 10. This CDR3 spans 16 amino acids.